In its sample, the clone carrying this T cell receptor beta chain was seen a few times. Its matching antigen is unknown. CDR1 and CDR2 (germline): SGHTA, FQGNSA. Germline trimming cut 0 bases from V and 5 bases from J; bases unmatched to any gene: 13. This CDR3 is built from 18 residues. The sample comes from a study of cytomegalovirus exposure and HLA in healthy donors. Findings and limits, study-wide: TRBV6-2, TRBV6-3 and some other V segments were excluded as indistinguishable. Sequencing probably produced one cluster of sequence variants that were highly shared.

In the PCR, 60 Vbeta and 13 Jbeta primers were used. Some clones are missing from TCRdb's copy, which holds only in-frame ones; the method was immunoSEQ multiplex PCR. The repertoire holds under 200,000 clones, with 10% to 15% as singletons. The V and J genes are TRBV7-2 and TRBJ1-5; 7 nucleotides line up with TRBD1. Source material: PBMCs. This clonotype was sampled from a man aged 45 to 65 in good health and CMV-seropositive. DNA for the CDR3: TGTGCCAGCAGCTTAGCAGGGGGCCCCTCTCGGGGCTATCAGCCCCAGCATTTT. Its protein product is CASSLAGGPSRGYQPQHF.